Below are 26 T cell receptor beta chains sequenced from a single sample in a study of response to subunit inactivated influenza vaccine. Using its own MiXCR run on the RT-PCR reads, TCRdb lists one record per CDR3 protein. There are 500,000 to 600,000 distinct CDR3 sequences in the sample; under 15% occur only once, and around 12% lies in the top ten. The specimen comprised PBMCs from blood, sampled 35 to 45 days after vaccination. The receptors were sampled from a man aged 45-60 years who received an inactivated influenza vaccine.

The chain links TRBV20-1 to TRBJ2-1; a possible D gene is TRBD2 (5 bases). Germline V gives CDR1 DFQATT, CDR2 SNEGSKA (reference sequence). The V end lost 3 bases, the J end lost 7 bases, and 19 bases lay between the germline ends. This CDR3 is built from 15 residues. DNA of the CDR3: TGCAGTGCTAGTCCTTACAGTGGACTGACTAATGAGCAGTTCTTC. Its translation is CSASPYSGLTNEQFF.

The V call is TRBV5-5, the J call TRBJ2-5; TRBD1 aligns across 9 bases. This CDR3 spans 15 amino acids. V was pared by 6 bases and J by 5 bases, with 11 bases of the junction left unmatched. Looked up from germline, CDR1 is SGHKS and CDR2 is YYEKEE (reference sequence). CDR3 loop: CASNARGQGRETQYF. CDR3 nucleotide sequence: TGTGCCAGCAACGCCCGGGGACAGGGTAGGGAGACCCAGTACTTC.

This clonotype was detected many times. The V gene is TRBV4-2, the J gene TRBJ2-3, with D unclear. Looked up from germline, CDR1 is LGHNA and CDR2 is YNFKEQ. The CDR3 spans 15 residues. V was shortened by 2 bases and J by 1 base, with 10 bases between the two germline ends. CDR3 sequence: CASSQHRGGTDTQYF. CDR3 DNA: TGTGCCAGCAGCCAACACCGAGGCGGCACAGATACGCAGTATTTT.

The rearrangement links TRBV7-2 to TRBJ2-5, with 8 bases fitting TRBD2. Germline assignment: CDR1 SGHTA and CDR2 FQGNSA. The V segment lost 1 base and the J segment 4 bases; nucleotides outside the gene matches: 5. The CDR3 consists of 15 residues. The CDR3 here is CASSLVTGGPETQYF. The CDR3 coding sequence is TGTGCCAGCAGCTTAGTAACGGGGGGGCCAGAGACCCAGTACTTC.

This clonotype occurred a few times. The chain combines TRBV7-2 with TRBJ2-2; D remains unclear. The CDR3 length is 13 residues. V was trimmed by 6 bases and J by 6 bases, leaving 11 bases between them. CDR1 is SGHTA and CDR2 is FQGNSA in the germline V gene. CDR3 region: CASRATQAGELFF. In nucleotides, the CDR3 is TGTGCCAGCAGGGCAACTCAAGCCGGGGAGCTGTTTTTT. Full variable domain (remainder filled in from reference TRBV7-2 and TRBJ2-2): GAGVSQSPSNKVTEKGKDVELRCDPISGHTALYWYRQSLGQGLEFLIYFQGNSAPDKSGLPSDRFSAERTGGSVSTLTIQRTQQEDSAVYLCASRATQAGELFFGEGSRLTVL.

This sequence joins TRBV5-5 and TRBJ1-1, with D tentatively TRBD1 (6 bases). There are 14 residues in the CDR3. V was shortened by 4 bases and J by 6 bases, with 16 bases between the two germline ends. CDR1 is SGHKS, CDR2 YYEKEE, per germline (reference sequence). CDR3 coding DNA: TGTGCCAGCAGCCTGCAGGGGTCGAGGGCTGAAGCTTTCTTT. Translating it yields CASSLQGSRAEAFF.

This clonotype showed up just a few times. The CDR3 protein is CASSLPGRADTEAFF. CDR3 DNA sequence: TGTGCCAGCAGTTTACCCGGCAGGGCGGACACTGAAGCTTTCTTT. The gene calls are TRBV28 and TRBJ1-1, with D maybe TRBD1 (5 bases). The CDR3 sequence is 15 residues long. V was cut by 2 bases and J by 3 bases, with 13 bases left in between. The germline V gene encodes CDR1 MDHEN and CDR2 SYDVKM.

The sample holds a few counts of this clonotype. The rearrangement joins TRBV7-2 to TRBJ2-3, with 7 bases lining up with TRBD1. The CDR3 is 15 residues long. V shed 5 bases, J shed 2 bases, and the junction held 7 bases outside the gene matches. Per germline, CDR1 SGHTA and CDR2 FQGNSA. CDR3 in amino acids: CASSPRGWLTDTQYF. CDR3 nucleotides: TGTGCCAGCAGCCCCAGGGGGTGGCTCACAGATACGCAGTATTTT.

CDR3 sequence reads: CASSYSRASGTVGQYF. CDR3 sequence (DNA): TGTGCCAGCAGTTACTCGAGGGCTAGCGGGACTGTGGGCCAGTACTTC. The gene calls are TRBV6-2 or TRBV6-3 and TRBJ2-5, with 9 bases aligning to TRBD2. Per the germline V gene, CDR1 is MNHEY and CDR2 is SVGEGT. This CDR3 has 16 residues. V was pared by 0 bases and J by 10 bases, with 12 bases of the junction left unmatched.

The rearrangement uses TRBV6-1 and TRBJ1-2; D is unclear. The V end was cut by 5 bases, the J end by 3 bases, with 13 bases between. CDR3 length: 14 residues. CDR1 MNHNS and CDR2 SASEGT come from the germline V gene. The CDR3, as DNA: TGTGCCAGCAGTCTAAAGCAGGACTACTATGGCTACACCTTC. This translates into CASSLKQDYYGYTF.

The chain recombines TRBV2 with TRBJ2-7; 11 nucleotides line up with TRBD2. Trimming took 3 bases from V and 2 from J; bases not matched to a gene: 0. The germline V gene has CDR1 SNHLY and CDR2 FYNNEI. The CDR3 runs to 14 residues. Here the CDR3 reads CASSEGLAAYEQYF. CDR3 DNA sequence: TGTGCCAGCAGTGAGGGACTAGCGGCCTACGAGCAGTACTTC.

This clonotype was observed many times. The genes are TRBV9 and TRBJ1-5; weak D call: TRBD1 (5 bases). Germline assignment: CDR1 SGDLS and CDR2 YYNGEE. V was pared by 2 bases and J by 0 bases, with 9 bases between. This CDR3 spans 15 amino acids. In DNA, the CDR3 is TGTGCCAGCAGCGTCGACAGCAATAGCAATCAGCCCCAGCATTTT. Translated, it gives CASSVDSNSNQPQHF.

This clonotype has a handful of counts. The V call is TRBV20-1, the J call TRBJ2-5, with TRBD1 as a possible D gene (6 bases). CDR3 size: 12 residues. The V gene lost 6 bases and the J gene lost 5 bases, with 13 bases spanning the gap. The germline V gene has CDR1 DFQATT and CDR2 SNEGSKA (reference sequence). The CDR3 reads CSANRASETQYF. CDR3 coding DNA: TGCAGTGCCAACAGGGCTTCGGAGACCCAGTACTTC.

This clonotype was seen many times. The J gene is TRBJ2-3, the V gene TRBV29-1, with 8 bases fitting TRBD2. Trimming took 6 bases from V and 5 from J; bases not matched to a gene: 13. This CDR3 has 15 residues. The germline V gene has CDR1 SQVTM and CDR2 ANQGSEA. CDR3 region: CSVGILAGRQDTQYF. The CDR3 DNA reads as TGCAGCGTGGGGATCCTAGCGGGCAGGCAAGATACGCAGTATTTT.

This clonotype was seen more than once but under ten times. The chain recombines TRBV7-2 with TRBJ2-1, with D possibly TRBD1 on 5 matching bases. The CDR3 has 15 residues. Trimming removed 3 bases at V and 2 bases at J, with 11 bases between. CDR1 is SGHTA and CDR2 is FQGNSA in the germline V gene. The CDR3 here is CASSFQGATYNEQFF. The CDR3 DNA follows: TGTGCCAGCAGCTTTCAAGGGGCCACCTACAATGAGCAGTTCTTC.

V usage is TRBV6-1 and J usage is TRBJ2-7; maybe TRBD2 (5 bases). Germline loops: CDR1 MNHNS, CDR2 SASEGT. Between the trimmed V and J ends, which lost 4 bases and 3 bases, there was a span of 10 bases. The CDR3 runs 13 residues. The CDR3 protein is CASSVEADYEQYF. The CDR3 DNA sequence: TGTGCCAGCAGTGTGGAGGCAGACTACGAGCAGTACTTC.

This clonotype was counted only a few times. The genes are TRBV6-6 and TRBJ2-5; D remains unclear. V lost 2 bases and J lost 5, with 9 bases in between. Looked up from germline, CDR1 is MNHNY and CDR2 is SVGAGI (reference sequence). The CDR3 totals 13 residues. CDR3 in amino acids: CASSYHVGETQYF. The CDR3 coding sequence is TGTGCCAGCAGTTACCATGTGGGGGAGACCCAGTACTTC.

The chain links TRBV12-3 or TRBV12-4 to TRBJ1-2, with 11 bases aligning to TRBD1. Unmatched junction bases numbered 5, after V lost 6 bases and J lost 5 bases. The CDR3 contains 14 residues. In nucleotides, the CDR3 is TGTGCCAGCAGGGACAGGGGGCCTGTGTATGGCTACACCTTC. Its protein is CASRDRGPVYGYTF.

The sample holds many counts of this clonotype. The rearrangement uses TRBV5-1 and TRBJ2-3; TRBD1 agrees at 9 bases. The germline V gene has CDR1 SGHRS and CDR2 YFSETQ. This CDR3 has 15 residues. The V and J ends lost 3 bases and 0 bases, in that order; junction bases with no gene match: 2. CDR3 loop: CASSYGTGSTDTQYF. The CDR3 bases are TGCGCCAGCAGCTACGGGACAGGGAGCACAGATACGCAGTATTTT. The variable domain in full, completed from reference TRBV5-1 and TRBJ2-3, reads KAGVTQTPRYLIKTRGQQVTLSCSPISGHRSVSWYQQTPGQGLQFLFEYFSETQRNKGNFPGRFSGRQFSNSRSEMNVSTLELGDSALYLCASSYGTGSTDTQYFGPGTRLTVL.

This clonotype was detected many times. V and J are TRBV7-2 and TRBJ1-4; D may be TRBD1 (5 bases). The CDR3 length is 13 residues. The germline CDR1 and CDR2 sequences are SGHTA and FQGNSA. Trimming took 3 bases from V and 8 from J, leaving 10 bases between them. The CDR3 DNA reads TGTGCCAGCAGCTTCAGGGAAGGAGAAAAACTGTTTTTT. Its translation is CASSFREGEKLFF.

This clonotype was seen at least ten times. The chain uses TRBV9 and TRBJ2-2; D gene ambiguous. V was pared by 0 bases and J by 3 bases, with 12 bases between. The CDR3 is 16 amino acids. Germline V gene sequence: CDR1 SGDLS, CDR2 YYNGEE. The chain's CDR3 is CASSVAPSPDTGELFF. CDR3 bases: TGTGCCAGCAGCGTAGCTCCTAGTCCGGACACCGGGGAGCTGTTTTTT.

CDR3 protein: CASSTGTESYEQYF. CDR3 nucleotides: TGTGCCAGCAGTACCGGGACAGAGTCCTACGAGCAGTACTTC. The rearrangement joins TRBV7-6 to TRBJ2-7, with 7 bases matching TRBD1. The CDR3 length is 14 residues. CDR1 and CDR2 (germline): SGHVS, FNYEAQ. V lost 6 bases and J lost 1; bases outside the gene matches: 6.

This clonotype was seen only a few times. The CDR3 sequence is CASSPQGRGEAFF. In DNA form, the CDR3 reads TGCGCCAGCAGCCCCCAGGGGAGGGGGGAAGCTTTCTTT. The gene calls are TRBV5-1 and TRBJ1-1; TRBD1 is a possible D gene (6 bases). CDR3 length: 13 residues. Germline V gene data show CDR1 as SGHRS and CDR2 as YFSETQ. V lost 4 bases and J 8 bases, leaving 15 bases between the germline ends.

This clonotype occurred a few times. The chain joins TRBV7-2 to TRBJ2-3; D may be TRBD1 (5 bases). The V gene's germline CDR1 is SGHTA and CDR2 FQGNSA. V shed 10 bases and J shed 0 bases, with 11 bases lying between them. The CDR3 sequence is 13 residues long. The CDR3 reads CAIRGASTDTQYF. CDR3 DNA sequence: TGTGCCATAAGGGGTGCCAGCACAGATACGCAGTATTTT. Variable domain in full (rest from reference TRBV7-2 and TRBJ2-3): GAGVSQSPSNKVTEKGKDVELRCDPISGHTALYWYRQSLGQGLEFLIYFQGNSAPDKSGLPSDRFSAERTGGSVSTLTIQRTQQEDSAVYLCAIRGASTDTQYFGPGTRLTVL.

This clonotype came up many times. V and J are TRBV12-3 or TRBV12-4 and TRBJ2-2, with 8 bases matching TRBD2. With 3 bases clipped from V and 8 bases from J, the junction kept 5 bases outside the gene matches. The CDR3 sequence is 14 residues long. The CDR3 DNA reads TGTGCCAGCAGTTTCGGGACTAGTGTTGGGGAGCTGTTTTTT. Amino acids: CASSFGTSVGELFF.

The rearrangement links TRBV7-2 to TRBJ2-2; TRBD2 aligns across 9 bases. V lost 7 bases and J lost 3; bases outside the gene matches: 3. Germline-derived CDR1 and CDR2 are SGHTA and FQGNSA. This CDR3 has 14 amino acids. CDR3 DNA: TGTGCCAGCAATAGCGGGAGAGACACCGGGGAGCTGTTTTTT. It is translated as CASNSGRDTGELFF.